This is a list of T cell receptor beta chains from one sample in a study of T cell responses to AZD1222 COVID-19 vaccine. Sequenced by immunoSEQ multiplex PCR; TCRdb stores in-frame clones only, minus some. The data hold tens of thousands of clones, with approximately 90% observed a single time. This specimen consisted of peripheral blood, obtained 28 days after the second dose of the MenACWY control vaccine. All receptors derive from an adult who received the MenACWY meningococcal vaccine as a control. Both conserved end residues are part of each CDR3. The D gene is left open where the match is weak. Size values are once, few and many counts, or a class for expanded clones, and some rows have none.

v_call	clone_size	cdr3_length	j_call	d_call	cdr3_aa	cdr3_nt
TRBV28	.	14	TRBJ2-7	.	CASSLSPGVYEQYF	TGTGCCAGCAGTTTAAGCCCGGGGGTGTACGAGCAGTACTTC
TRBV19	once	14	TRBJ1-4	.	CASSPRGTNEKLFF	TGTGCCAGTAGCCCCAGAGGAACTAATGAAAAACTGTTTTTT
TRBV7-2	.	15	TRBJ2-7	TRBD1	CASSLIGQGSYEQYF	TGTGCCAGCAGCTTAATAGGACAGGGATCCTACGAGCAGTACTTC
TRBV27	once	15	TRBJ1-2	TRBD1	CASTPGGQGVYGYTF	TGTGCCAGCACCCCAGGGGGACAGGGGGTCTATGGCTACACCTTC
TRBV19	once	14	TRBJ1-3	.	CASSFQDIRNTIYF	TGTGCCAGTAGTTTCCAGGATATTAGAAACACCATATATTTT
TRBV7-2	.	18	TRBJ1-1	TRBD1	CASSLSLRTGEGNTEAFF	TGTGCCAGCAGCTTATCGTTGCGGACAGGGGAGGGGAACACTGAAGCTTTCTTT
TRBV4-2	few	15	TRBJ2-1	TRBD2	CASTTRGGDYNEQFF	TGTGCCAGCACGACACGGGGGGGAGACTACAATGAGCAGTTCTTC
TRBV5-1	.	14	TRBJ2-7	.	CASRLDYLGYEQYF	TGCGCCAGCAGATTAGACTACCTCGGGTACGAGCAGTACTTC
TRBV29-1	.	20	TRBJ2-6	TRBD1	CSVEGPVRTGLGSGANVLTF	TGCAGCGTTGAAGGCCCCGTGAGGACAGGCTTAGGCTCTGGGGCCAACGTCCTGACTTTC
TRBV7-9	once	16	TRBJ2-5	TRBD1	CASSFGGTGKKETQYF	TGTGCCAGCAGCTTTGGCGGGACAGGGAAGAAAGAGACCCAGTACTTC
TRBV6-5	.	14	TRBJ1-1	TRBD1	CASRPTGGNTEAFF	TGTGCCAGCAGGCCCACAGGGGGGAACACTGAAGCTTTCTTT
TRBV18	.	18	TRBJ1-1	.	CASSPDPISGLVNTEAFF	TGTGCCAGCTCACCAGACCCTATTAGCGGACTCGTGAACACTGAAGCTTTCTTT
TRBV2	.	15	TRBJ1-5	TRBD1	CASSERTGGFTAQHF	TGTGCCAGCAGTGAGAGGACAGGGGGCTTCACGGCCCAGCATTTT
TRBV30	.	12	TRBJ2-7	.	CARRLNSYEQYF	TGTGCTCGACGACTAAACTCCTACGAGCAGTACTTC
TRBV30	.	10	TRBJ1-2	.	CAWSQNGYTF	TGTGCCTGGAGCCAAAATGGCTACACCTTC
TRBV12-3/TRBV12-4	once	12	TRBJ1-5	.	CASIGRNQPQHF	TGTGCCAGCATAGGGAGGAATCAGCCCCAGCATTTT
TRBV28	.	11	TRBJ1-2	.	CASSSTYGYTF	TGTGCCAGCAGTTCTACCTATGGCTACACCTTC
TRBV2	once	12	TRBJ1-4	TRBD1	CASSGTAEKLFF	TGTGCCAGCAGCGGGACAGCTGAAAAACTGTTTTTT
TRBV4-2	once	15	TRBJ2-2	TRBD2	CASSQAGGNTGELFF	TGTGCCAGCAGCCAAGCGGGGGGAAACACCGGGGAGCTGTTTTTT
TRBV7-6	.	12	TRBJ2-3	.	CASSLLRDTQYF	TGTGCCAGCAGCTTACTCCGAGATACGCAGTATTTT
TRBV19	.	15	TRBJ1-6	TRBD1	CASSNTGTGDSPLHF	TGTGCCAGTAGTAACACCGGGACAGGCGATTCACCCCTCCACTTT
TRBV5-1	.	14	TRBJ1-2	.	CASSPGQVSYGYTF	TGCGCCAGCAGCCCGGGCCAGGTTAGCTATGGCTACACCTTC